This T cell receptor (beta chain) was profiled in a study of blood T cell repertoires in COVID-19. In this sample, this clone turned up once. Here immunoSEQ multiplex PCR was the method, and the copy in TCRdb shows in-frame clones only, minus some. Found here are fewer than 400,000 clones, 85% to 95% of them singletons; the top ten hold 3.9%. Recruitment covered 20 to 25 US areas and drew participants whose ages spanned roughly 18 to 90 years. Cohorts were determined from participant-reported clinical history. The study recruited exposed participants who had met a COVID-19 case within 2 weeks before entry. This CDR3 is 15 amino acids long. The V end lost 3 bases, the J end lost 1 base, and 10 bases lay between the germline ends. Looked up from germline, CDR1 is KGHSH and CDR2 is LQKENI.

The chain is built from TRBV18 and TRBJ2-4; the D gene is possibly TRBD1 (6 bases). This TCR was sampled from a young woman who had been exposed to COVID-19. The sequencing input was PBMCs or T cells enriched from blood (not recorded which). Here the CDR3 DNA reads TGTGCCAGCTCACCCCAGGGGTCGGCCAAAAACATTCAGTACTTC. The encoded protein is CASSPQGSAKNIQYF. The full variable domain, completed using reference TRBV18 and TRBJ2-4, is NAGVMQNPRHLVRRRGQEARLRCSPMKGHSHVYWYRQLPEEGLKFMVYLQKENIIDESGMPKERFSAEFPKEGPSILRIQQVVRGDSAAYFCASSPQGSAKNIQYFGAGTRLSVL.